This T cell receptor (beta chain) derives from a study of blood T cell repertoires in COVID-19. Looking at the study overall: The cDNA or gDNA used as material had been derived from T cells, B-cell-depleted T cells, or PBMCs.

In the source study's methods: Amplified reference gene primers provided the basis for estimating nucleated cell counts. TCRdb keeps only in-frame clones here, not all; method: immunoSEQ multiplex PCR. V, J and clone size are taken as reported in that table, and D and trimming were inferred from the DNA itself. The table records 250,000 to 300,000 clones, around 86% of them present only once. J was trimmed by 3 bases and V by 7 bases; bases with no gene match: 4. The CDR3 length is 13 residues. CDR1 GTSNPN and CDR2 SVGIG come from the germline V gene (reference sequence). What was sequenced was peripheral blood. The clonotype originates from a man in his forties or fifties with acute or convalescent COVID-19. The V call is TRBV30, the J call TRBJ2-2; 8 nucleotides align to TRBD1. CDR3 sequence reads: CASGQGYTGELFF. CDR3 sequence (DNA): TGTGCCTCCGGACAGGGATACACCGGGGAGCTGTTTTTT.